These T cell receptor beta chains were read from a single sample in a study of T cells in Graves' hyperthyroidism and ophthalmopathy. MiXCR, applied by TCRdb to the multiplex PCR reads, yields one record per CDR3 protein. The data hold about 640,000 distinct CDR3 sequences, with less than 45% observed a single time. The sample comprised peripheral blood or thyroid tissue (not recorded which). The receptors were gathered from an adult man with Graves' disease, either hyperthyroidism or ophthalmopathy (not recorded which). The CDR3 runs from the conserved cysteine through the conserved F or W.

CDR3: CASSLLGVRTSGTYEQYF
V: TRBV7-9

CDR3: CASSFGGSNYGYTF
V: TRBV27

CDR3: CASSPGRSETQYF
V: TRBV7-3

CDR3: CATSRLGRETQYF
V: TRBV15

CDR3: CASNFQRGRGGYTF
V: TRBV2

CDR3: CASSLATTNEKLFF
V: TRBV27

CDR3: CSVAGLLNYDEQYF
V: TRBV29-1

CDR3: CASSFGTVGNTEAFF
V: TRBV5-1

CDR3: CASRTGTVTGLGFNQPQHF
V: TRBV2

CDR3: CSAREDPNTEAFF
V: TRBV20-1

CDR3: CASSEAGQTVLSTNEKLFF
V: TRBV2

CDR3: CASSLGGTGTSDDEQYF
V: TRBV7-2

CDR3: CASRLAGTQRTGNTIYF
V: TRBV7-3

CDR3: CAGSLGQGSNSPLHF
V: TRBV7-2

CDR3: CSARGFVDGYGYTF
V: TRBV20-1

CDR3: CASSQADNSNQPQHF
V: TRBV5-1

CDR3: CASSWGGTGTYEQYF
V: TRBV6-1

CDR3: CASSVVTGSSAFF
V: TRBV25-1

CDR3: CASSYGTSVGLREQYF
V: TRBV6-5

CDR3: CAIRAGTGRTEAFF
V: TRBV10-3

CDR3: CSATNRGHLNQPQHF
V: TRBV20-1

CDR3: CASSSGLAGSPLHF
V: TRBV5-1

CDR3: CSAGRRGYSNQPQHF
V: TRBV20-1